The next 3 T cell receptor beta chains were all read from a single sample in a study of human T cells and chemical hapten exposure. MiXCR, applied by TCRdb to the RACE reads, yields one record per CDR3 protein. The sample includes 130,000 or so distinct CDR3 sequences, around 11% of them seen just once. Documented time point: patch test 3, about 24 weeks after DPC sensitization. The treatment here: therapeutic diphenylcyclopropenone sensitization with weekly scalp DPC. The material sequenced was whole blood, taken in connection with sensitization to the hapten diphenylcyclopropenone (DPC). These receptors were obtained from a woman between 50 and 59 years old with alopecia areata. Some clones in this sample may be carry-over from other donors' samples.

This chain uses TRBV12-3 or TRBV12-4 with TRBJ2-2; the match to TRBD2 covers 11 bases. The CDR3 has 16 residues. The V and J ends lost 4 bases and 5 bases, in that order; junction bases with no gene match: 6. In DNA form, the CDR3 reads TGTGCCAGCAGTTCGCGTAGCGGGGGGGCGACCGGGGAGCTGTTTTTT. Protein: CASSSRSGGATGELFF.

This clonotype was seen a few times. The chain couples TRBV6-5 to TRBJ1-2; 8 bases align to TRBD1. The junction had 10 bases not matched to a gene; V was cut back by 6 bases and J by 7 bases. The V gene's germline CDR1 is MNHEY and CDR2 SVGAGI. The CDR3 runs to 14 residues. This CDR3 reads CASRPGQGAIGYTF. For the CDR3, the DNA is TGTGCCAGCAGACCCGGACAGGGCGCAATTGGCTACACCTTC.

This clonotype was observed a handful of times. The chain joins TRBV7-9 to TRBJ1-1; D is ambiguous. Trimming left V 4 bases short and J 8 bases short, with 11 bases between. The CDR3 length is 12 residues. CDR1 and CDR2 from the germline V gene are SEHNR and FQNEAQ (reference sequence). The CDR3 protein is CASSSSTREAFF. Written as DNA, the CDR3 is TGTGCCAGCAGCTCCTCGACAAGGGAAGCTTTCTTT.